One and the same sample provided the 6 T cell receptor beta chains below, sequenced in a study of T cell responses to AZD1222 COVID-19 vaccine. TCRdb's copy holds only in-frame clones and misses some; the assay was immunoSEQ multiplex PCR. The data show 160,000 or so clones, about nine tenths seen once. The material was peripheral blood, obtained on day 0 of AZD1222 vaccination. These receptors were taken from an adult in good health.

In DNA, the CDR3 is TGTGCCAGCAGCTTTAAGGGGATTACTAACTATGGCTACACCTTC. It encodes CASSFKGITNYGYTF. This chain joins TRBV11-2 and TRBJ1-2, with D maybe TRBD1 (5 bases). V lost 3 bases to trimming and J lost 0 bases, with 11 bases between them. CDR1 is SGHAT and CDR2 is FQNNGV in the germline V gene. CDR3 length equals 15 residues.

This chain links TRBV9 with TRBJ1-1; D unresolved. The CDR3 is made up of 12 amino acids. Trimming took 4 bases from V and 3 from J, leaving 7 bases between them. Germline V gene lookup returns CDR1 SGDLS and CDR2 YYNGEE. The CDR3 protein is CASSPADTEAFF. In DNA, the CDR3 is TGTGCCAGCAGCCCGGCGGACACTGAAGCTTTCTTT.

The chain couples TRBV18 to TRBJ1-4; 10 bases match TRBD1. Germline V gene data show CDR1 as KGHSH and CDR2 as LQKENI. Germline trimming cut 6 bases from V and 2 bases from J; bases unmatched to any gene: 3. The CDR3 sequence is 15 residues long. The CDR3 region has the DNA TGTGCCAGCTCCGGACAGGGGGTGACTAATGAAAAACTGTTTTTT. The encoded protein is CASSGQGVTNEKLFF. The whole variable domain, remainder taken from reference TRBV18 and TRBJ1-4, is NAGVMQNPRHLVRRRGQEARLRCSPMKGHSHVYWYRQLPEEGLKFMVYLQKENIIDESGMPKERFSAEFPKEGPSILRIQQVVRGDSAAYFCASSGQGVTNEKLFFGSGTQLSVL.

This chain connects TRBV9 to TRBJ2-2; TRBD1 agrees at 7 bases. CDR3 size: 16 residues. With V trimmed by 0 bases and J by 5 bases, 7 bases remained unmatched. CDR1 and CDR2 from the germline V gene are SGDLS and YYNGEE. The CDR3 DNA follows: TGTGCCAGCAGCGTAGATGTGGGACAGTTAACCGGGGAGCTGTTTTTT. Residues: CASSVDVGQLTGELFF.

J is TRBJ2-7 and V is TRBV3-1 (or the pseudogene TRBV3-2); TRBD2 matches at 12 bases. This CDR3 region has 16 residues. Per germline, CDR1 LGHDT and CDR2 YNNKEL (reference sequence). The V segment lost 4 bases and the J segment 4 bases; nucleotides outside the gene matches: 8. Written as DNA, the CDR3 is TGTGCCAGCAGCCGGACTAGCGGGGTTATCGGGTACGAGCAGTACTTC. Translation: CASSRTSGVIGYEQYF.

V gene TRBV27 combines with J gene TRBJ1-2; tentatively, D is TRBD1 (5 bases). Germline CDR1 MNHEY, CDR2 SMNVEV (reference sequence). The length of the CDR3 is 16 residues. V was trimmed by 2 bases and J by 4 bases, leaving 17 bases between them. This CDR3 is CASSLRAGLGTYGYTF. The CDR3 DNA sequence: TGTGCCAGCAGTTTAAGGGCAGGGTTAGGGACCTATGGCTACACCTTC.